A single sample is the source of the 12 T cell receptor beta chains below, sequenced in a study of OX40 agonist ivuxolimab in advanced cancers. TCRdb's table, derived via immunoSEQ multiplex PCR, lists solely in-frame clones and lacks some. The table shows about 95,000 clones, with 85% to 90% occurring only once. This specimen consisted of CD4+ or CD8+ T cells sorted from blood, obtained in a trial of the OX40 agonist ivuxolimab. The receptors were sampled from an adult with an advanced solid tumor such as melanoma, head and neck, liver or kidney cancer.

The rearrangement links TRBV4-1 to TRBJ1-6; D is uncertain. The CDR3 runs to 16 residues. CDR1 MGHRA and CDR2 YSYEKL come from the germline V gene. V lost 2 bases, J lost 10 bases, and 18 bases lay in between. As DNA, the CDR3 is TGCGCCAGCAGCCAACAAGAGCGGGGAGTATCCTCACCCCTCCACTTT. Its protein product is CASSQQERGVSSPLHF.

The V call is TRBV11-2, the J call TRBJ1-6; TRBD1 aligns across 9 bases. The V and J ends lost 3 bases and 9 bases, in that order; junction bases with no gene match: 6. Germline V lookup: CDR1 SGHAT, CDR2 FQNNGV. The CDR3 length is 15 residues. The CDR3 is CASSLGTGSSSPLHF. CDR3 DNA: TGTGCCAGCAGCTTGGGGACAGGGTCAAGTTCACCCCTCCACTTT.

The chain joins TRBV9 to TRBJ2-1; TRBD2 matches 11 bases. The CDR3 extends over 19 amino acids. Trimming removed 4 bases from V and 0 bases from J; junction bases left unmatched: 12. In germline, CDR1 is SGDLS, CDR2 YYNGEE. The CDR3 DNA is TGTGCCAGCAGCCTAGGACTAGCGGGTATGGGGGGCTCCTACAATGAGCAGTTCTTC. Translated: CASSLGLAGMGGSYNEQFF. The full variable domain, with the rest looked up from reference TRBV9 and TRBJ2-1, is DSGVTQTPKHLITATGQRVTLRCSPRSGDLSVYWYQQSLDQGLQFLIQYYNGEERAKGNILERFSAQQFPDLHSELNLSSLELGDSALYFCASSLGLAGMGGSYNEQFFGPGTRLTVL.

The count of this clone is one. V and J are TRBV18 and TRBJ2-5; TRBD1 matches at 10 bases. Trimming took 2 bases from V and 4 from J; bases not matched to a gene: 4. The CDR3 is 15 residues long. Germline V gene sequence: CDR1 KGHSH, CDR2 LQKENI. The chain's CDR3 is CASSPGTGVRETQYF. Written as DNA, the CDR3 is TGTGCCAGCTCACCAGGGACAGGGGTCCGAGAGACCCAGTACTTC.

The chain employs TRBV9 and TRBJ1-1; D not certain. The CDR3 covers 13 residues. Trimming left V 0 bases short and J 8 bases short, with 11 bases between. From germline, CDR1 is SGDLS and CDR2 YYNGEE. The CDR3 DNA sequence: TGTGCCAGCAGCGTAGAGGCATACTCCGAAGCTTTCTTT. Protein: CASSVEAYSEAFF.

The chain recombines TRBV7-9 with TRBJ1-4, with TRBD1 identical over 8 bases. Germline trimming cut 3 bases from V and 8 bases from J; bases unmatched to any gene: 5. The length of the CDR3 is 14 residues. CDR1 is SEHNR and CDR2 is FQNEAQ in the germline V gene (reference sequence). This chain's CDR3 is CASSFGQGVEKLFF. The CDR3 DNA reads as TGTGCCAGCAGCTTCGGACAGGGTGTCGAAAAACTGTTTTTT.

The rearrangement links TRBV2 to TRBJ1-2; D may be TRBD1 (6 bases). The CDR3 runs 14 residues. Per the germline V gene, CDR1 is SNHLY and CDR2 is FYNNEI. V was clipped by 6 bases and J by 4 bases, with 15 bases between them. The CDR3 region is CASREGHSTYGYTF. CDR3 DNA: TGTGCCAGCAGGGAGGGACATTCAACCTATGGCTACACCTTC.

This chain connects TRBV19 to TRBJ2-2, with 7 bases aligning to TRBD2. V was clipped by 7 bases and J by 5 bases; unmatched bases: 13. Per the germline V gene, CDR1 is LNHDA and CDR2 is SQIVND (reference sequence). The CDR3 sequence is 16 residues long. The CDR3 sequence: CASIEGGALRTGELFF. The DNA of the CDR3 is TGTGCCAGTATCGAGGGAGGGGCCTTGCGGACCGGGGAGCTGTTTTTT.

The chain combines TRBV13 with TRBJ2-5; possible D gene TRBD2, 5 bases. Germline loops: CDR1 PRHDT, CDR2 FYEKMQ (reference sequence). Trimming pared 1 base from V and 5 bases from J, leaving 11 bases between. CDR3 length equals 14 residues. The CDR3 is CASSLVIGVETQYF. The DNA of the CDR3 is TGTGCCAGCAGCTTAGTGATCGGGGTCGAGACCCAGTACTTC.

V gene TRBV9 combines with J gene TRBJ1-4, with TRBD1 identical over 7 bases. The junction had 4 bases not matched to a gene; V was cut back by 7 bases and J by 7 bases. Per the germline V gene, CDR1 is SGDLS and CDR2 is YYNGEE. There are 12 residues in the CDR3. CDR3 sequence: CASSGQSEKLFF. The CDR3 nucleotides read TGTGCCAGCTCGGGACAGAGTGAAAAACTGTTTTTT. The entire variable domain, with the rest obtained from reference TRBV9 and TRBJ1-4, is as follows: DSGVTQTPKHLITATGQRVTLRCSPRSGDLSVYWYQQSLDQGLQFLIQYYNGEERAKGNILERFSAQQFPDLHSELNLSSLELGDSALYFCASSGQSEKLFFGSGTQLSVL.

The V and J genes are TRBV5-1 and TRBJ1-1; D possibly corresponds to TRBD1 (5 bases). CDR1 SGHRS and CDR2 YFSETQ come from the germline V gene. CDR3 length: 14 amino acids. V lost 0 bases and J 5 bases, leaving 11 bases between the germline ends. The CDR3 DNA sequence: TGCGCCAGCAGCTTGGGAGGGACTGGAACTGAAGCTTTCTTT. Protein: CASSLGGTGTEAFF.

The gene calls are TRBV11-2 and TRBJ1-6; 7 bases fit TRBD1. Losses at the gene ends were 4 bases for V and 9 bases for J; bases not matched to a gene: 9. Germline V gene lookup returns CDR1 SGHAT and CDR2 FQNNGV. This CDR3 has 15 amino acids. The CDR3 region is CASSYETGTLSPLHF. CDR3 sequence (DNA): TGTGCCAGCAGCTATGAGACAGGGACCCTTTCACCCCTCCACTTT.